This T cell receptor (beta chain) was captured in a study of blood T cell repertoires in COVID-19. Study context: Acute-phase and convalescent COVID-19 samples originated in the United States, Italy and Spain.

The repertoire was sequenced with immunoSEQ multiplex PCR; TCRdb's copy has only in-frame clones and lacks some. The repertoire holds about 240,000 clones, with about 79% as singletons. The trim removed 3 bases at V and 6 bases at J, leaving 4 bases unmatched. Germline V lookup: CDR1 SGHNT, CDR2 YYREEE (reference sequence). The CDR3 spans 15 residues. Sequencing used peripheral blood. The gene calls are TRBV5-4 and TRBJ2-2; the match to TRBD1 covers 11 bases. This TCR was sampled from a woman aged 80 or over with acute or convalescent COVID-19. The DNA of the CDR3 is TGTGCCAGCAGCTCCGGACAGGGGGCTTCCGGGGAGCTGTTTTTT. Translating it yields CASSSGQGASGELFF.